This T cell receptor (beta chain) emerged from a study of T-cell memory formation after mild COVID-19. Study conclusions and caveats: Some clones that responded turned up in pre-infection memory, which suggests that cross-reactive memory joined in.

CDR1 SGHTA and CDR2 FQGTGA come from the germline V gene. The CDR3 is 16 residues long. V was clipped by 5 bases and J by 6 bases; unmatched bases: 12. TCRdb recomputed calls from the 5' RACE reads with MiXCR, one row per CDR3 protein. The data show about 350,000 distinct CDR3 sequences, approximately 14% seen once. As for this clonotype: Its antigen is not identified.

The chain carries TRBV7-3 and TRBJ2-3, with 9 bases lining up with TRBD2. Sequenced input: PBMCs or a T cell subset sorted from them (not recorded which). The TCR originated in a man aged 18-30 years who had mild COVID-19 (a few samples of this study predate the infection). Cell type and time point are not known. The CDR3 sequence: CASSHIPTSGVDTQYF. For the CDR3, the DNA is TGTGCCAGCAGCCACATCCCGACTAGCGGCGTTGATACGCAGTATTTT.